A selection of T cell receptor beta chains follows, all from one sample in a study of T cell responses to AZD1222 COVID-19 vaccine. Libraries were prepared by immunoSEQ multiplex PCR; TCRdb keeps only in-frame clonotypes and omits some of them. The table lists around 140,000 clones, 85% to 95% of them singletons. This material consisted of peripheral blood, taken on day 0 of AZD1222 vaccination. The receptors were gathered from an adult in good health. The CDR3 runs from the conserved cysteine through the conserved F or W. The D gene is left open where the match is weak. Not every row has a clone size; where given, it reads once, few, many or a size class.

few	TRBV24-1	NA	TRBJ2-3	CATQSGDTQYF	TGTGCCACCCAGTCGGGGGATACGCAGTATTTT
NA	TRBV27	NA	TRBJ2-3	CAIASGSSPDTQYF	TGTGCCATAGCAAGCGGCAGTTCACCAGATACGCAGTATTTT
NA	TRBV30	NA	TRBJ1-4	CAWSVYGGTYNEKLFF	TGTGCCTGGAGTGTATATGGGGGGACCTATAATGAAAAACTGTTTTTT
NA	TRBV19	NA	TRBJ2-1	CASLGREYEQFF	TGTGCGAGTCTGGGCAGGGAGTATGAGCAGTTCTTC
NA	TRBV6-2/TRBV6-3	TRBD1	TRBJ1-1	CASSYSTGQGMNTEAFF	TGTGCCAGCAGTTACTCGACGGGACAGGGGATGAACACTGAAGCTTTCTTT
NA	TRBV19	NA	TRBJ1-5	CASSLRGGDQPQHF	TGTGCCAGTAGTTTACGGGGTGGCGATCAGCCCCAGCATTTT
NA	TRBV7-9	NA	TRBJ2-7	CASSTGTQWGEQYF	TGTGCCAGCAGCACAGGGACTCAGTGGGGCGAGCAGTACTTC
NA	TRBV12-3/TRBV12-4	TRBD1	TRBJ1-1	CASSKTGVAFF	TGTGCCAGCAGTAAGACAGGGGTAGCTTTCTTT
NA	TRBV11-2	TRBD2	TRBJ2-5	CASSLLAGGIQETQYF	TGTGCCAGCAGCTTGTTAGCGGGGGGGATACAAGAGACCCAGTACTTC
NA	TRBV19	NA	TRBJ2-2	CASSTGTTNTGELFF	TGTGCCAGTAGTACCGGGACAACGAACACCGGGGAGCTGTTTTTT
NA	TRBV18	NA	TRBJ1-5	CASSQGGGNQPQHF	TGTGCCAGCTCACAAGGGGGTGGCAATCAGCCCCAGCATTTT
few	TRBV3-1/TRBV3-2	TRBD1	TRBJ1-6	CASSQETTGAPLHF	TGTGCCAGCAGCCAAGAAACCACAGGGGCACCCCTCCACTTT
NA	TRBV7-9	NA	TRBJ2-7	CASSFLDPYEQYF	TGTGCCAGCAGCTTCCTCGACCCCTACGAGCAGTACTTC
NA	TRBV27	NA	TRBJ2-3	CASSPLVGQIQDTQYF	TGTGCCAGCAGTCCGTTAGTAGGGCAGATCCAAGATACGCAGTATTTT
NA	TRBV11-2	NA	TRBJ1-1	CASSLYTEAFF	TGTGCCAGCAGCTTATACACGGAAGCTTTCTTT
NA	TRBV18	NA	TRBJ1-4	CASSGAGLDEKLFF	TGTGCCAGCTCCGGCGCAGGGTTGGATGAAAAACTGTTTTTT
NA	TRBV2	NA	TRBJ1-1	CASIYSAEAFF	TGTGCCAGCATTTACAGCGCTGAAGCTTTCTTT
NA	TRBV15	NA	TRBJ2-5	CATSRDQGGETQYF	TGTGCCACCAGCAGAGATCAGGGGGGAGAGACCCAGTACTTC
once	TRBV6-6	TRBD1	TRBJ1-1	CASSPQGQGMNTEAFF	TGTGCCAGCAGCCCACAAGGACAGGGGATGAACACTGAAGCTTTCTTT
NA	TRBV5-1	NA	TRBJ2-2	CASSLRSGVNTGELFF	TGCGCCAGCAGCTTGCGGTCAGGGGTCAACACCGGGGAGCTGTTTTTT
NA	TRBV30	NA	TRBJ2-3	CAWNRYTDTQYF	TGTGCCTGGAACAGGTACACAGATACGCAGTATTTT
NA	TRBV3-1/TRBV3-2	TRBD1	TRBJ1-1	CASSEVQMTGANTEAFF	TGTGCCAGCAGCGAAGTTCAGATGACAGGGGCCAACACTGAAGCTTTCTTT
NA	TRBV4-1	NA	TRBJ1-2	CASSPPGISGGRYGYTF	TGCGCCAGCAGCCCCCCAGGGATTTCGGGGGGTAGGTATGGCTACACCTTC
NA	TRBV30	TRBD2	TRBJ2-1	CATEWRGKNEQFF	TGTGCTACGGAGTGGCGGGGGAAAAATGAGCAGTTCTTC
once	TRBV28	NA	TRBJ1-1	CASTSVFFTGRRESEAFF	TGTGCCAGCACCTCGGTATTCTTTACAGGGCGTCGAGAGTCTGAAGCTTTCTTT
NA	TRBV5-1	NA	TRBJ1-2	CASSLGRLMGGYTF	TGCGCCAGCAGCCTGGGACGGCTTATGGGTGGCTACACCTTC
NA	TRBV5-1	TRBD1	TRBJ1-1	CASSSGQKAEAFF	TGCGCCAGCAGCTCGGGACAGAAGGCTGAAGCTTTCTTT
NA	TRBV7-3	NA	TRBJ1-1	CASRSRALRDTEAFF	TGTGCCAGCAGGTCCAGGGCCCTGAGGGACACTGAAGCTTTCTTT
NA	TRBV6-1	NA	TRBJ1-5	CASSEGGTGRPQHF	TGTGCCAGCAGTGAAGGCGGGACCGGGAGGCCCCAGCATTTT
NA	TRBV28	NA	TRBJ1-6	CASSSPVKDNSPLHF	TGTGCCAGCAGTTCTCCGGTCAAGGATAATTCACCCCTCCACTTT
once	TRBV16	NA	TRBJ1-2	CASSQLAGAPRGYTF	TGTGCCAGCAGCCAATTGGCAGGAGCCCCTAGAGGCTACACCTTC
NA	TRBV2	TRBD1	TRBJ2-7	CASIKDRTFYEQYF	TGTGCCAGCATCAAGGACAGGACGTTCTACGAGCAGTACTTC
NA	TRBV7-9	NA	TRBJ1-1	CASSSPAGRTEAFF	TGTGCCAGCAGCTCTCCTGCGGGAAGGACCGAAGCTTTCTTT
NA	TRBV19	NA	TRBJ2-7	CASSDSGLPYEQYF	TGTGCCAGTAGTGATTCCGGACTCCCCTACGAGCAGTACTTC
few	TRBV29-1	TRBD1	TRBJ1-2	CSVRDRGLNYGYTF	TGCAGCGTCCGGGACAGAGGCCTCAACTATGGCTACACCTTC
NA	TRBV28	NA	TRBJ2-7	CASSLSSATYEQYF	TGTGCCAGCAGTTTGTCTAGCGCAACCTACGAGCAGTACTTC
NA	TRBV6-5	TRBD1	TRBJ1-1	CASSQTGAEAFF	TGTGCCAGCAGTCAAACAGGGGCTGAAGCTTTCTTT
once	TRBV30	TRBD1	TRBJ1-1	CAWRGGQGVTEAFF	TGTGCCTGGAGAGGAGGACAGGGCGTCACTGAAGCTTTCTTT
NA	TRBV19	TRBD2	TRBJ2-3	CASSSASGGAGTQYF	TGTGCCAGTAGTAGTGCTAGCGGGGGGGCCGGTACGCAGTATTTT
NA	TRBV20-1	NA	TRBJ1-4	CSASQGINEKLFF	TGCAGTGCTAGTCAGGGCATTAATGAAAAACTGTTTTTT
NA	TRBV11-2	NA	TRBJ2-7	CASGARGTYEQYF	TGTGCCAGCGGAGCCAGGGGTACCTACGAGCAGTACTTC
NA	TRBV19	NA	TRBJ2-2	CASSMLAEPNTGELFF	TGTGCCAGTAGTATGTTGGCAGAACCGAACACCGGGGAGCTGTTTTTT
NA	TRBV30	TRBD1	TRBJ1-2	CAWFDRGDYGYTF	TGTGCCTGGTTCGACAGGGGGGACTATGGCTACACCTTC
NA	TRBV19	TRBD1	TRBJ1-1	CASSINRGNTEAFF	TGTGCCAGTAGTATTAACAGGGGGAACACTGAAGCTTTCTTT
NA	TRBV2	NA	TRBJ1-1	CASSGVEAFF	TGTGCCAGCAGTGGGGTTGAAGCTTTCTTT
many	TRBV3-1/TRBV3-2	NA	TRBJ2-3	CASSQDWGTDTQYF	TGTGCCAGCAGCCAAGATTGGGGAACAGATACGCAGTATTTT
NA	TRBV5-5	NA	TRBJ2-3	CASSLEADTQYF	TGTGCCAGCAGCTTGGAGGCCGATACGCAGTATTTT
NA	TRBV7-8	TRBD2	TRBJ2-1	CASSLDTSGGIGEQFF	TGTGCCAGCAGCTTAGATACTAGCGGGGGGATCGGTGAGCAGTTCTTC
NA	TRBV27	TRBD2	TRBJ2-1	CASSFWTSGRGAEQFF	TGTGCCAGCAGTTTCTGGACTAGCGGGAGGGGTGCTGAGCAGTTCTTC
NA	TRBV18	NA	TRBJ1-3	CASSPDRPSGNTIYF	TGTGCCAGCTCACCCGACCGACCCTCTGGAAACACCATATATTTT
NA	TRBV29-1	TRBD1	TRBJ2-2	CSVDTGTGAAGELFF	TGCAGCGTTGATACCGGGACAGGGGCGGCCGGGGAGCTGTTTTTT
NA	TRBV6-2/TRBV6-3	NA	TRBJ1-1	CASSTILGRVNTEAFF	TGTGCCAGCAGTACCATCCTCGGACGGGTGAACACTGAAGCTTTCTTT
NA	TRBV4-2	TRBD1	TRBJ1-3	CASSPEPSGQGGNTIYF	TGTGCCAGCAGCCCAGAGCCCTCCGGACAGGGGGGAAACACCATATATTTT
NA	TRBV30	NA	TRBJ1-4	CAFYGTRSEKLFF	TGTGCCTTTTACGGGACTCGGAGTGAAAAACTGTTTTTT
NA	TRBV5-1	NA	TRBJ2-3	CASSLSPTDTQYF	TGCGCCAGCAGCCTTTCCCCGACAGATACGCAGTATTTT
NA	TRBV29-1	NA	TRBJ2-5	CSVDRGKETQYF	TGCAGCGTTGACCGCGGGAAAGAGACCCAGTACTTC
NA	TRBV28	TRBD2	TRBJ2-6	CASSLPGGRGANVLTF	TGTGCCAGCAGTTTACCCGGGGGGAGAGGGGCCAACGTCCTGACTTTC
NA	TRBV27	TRBD1	TRBJ2-7	CASRSPGTGVNEQYF	TGTGCCAGCAGATCTCCCGGGACAGGGGTTAACGAGCAGTACTTC
NA	TRBV3-1/TRBV3-2	NA	TRBJ2-1	CASSRFTGILASGQFF	TGTGCCAGCAGCCGTTTTACCGGAATTTTGGCATCAGGGCAGTTCTTC